One sample yielded the 31 T cell receptor beta chains listed below, sequenced in a study of T cell responses to AZD1222 COVID-19 vaccine. The method was immunoSEQ multiplex PCR; TCRdb's version includes in-frame clones alone and lacks a portion of them. The data contain 130,000 to 150,000 clones, about nine tenths of them singletons. Material: peripheral blood, obtained on day 0 of AZD1222 vaccination. The receptors were sampled from an adult in good health.

This sequence joins TRBV5-4 and TRBJ2-7; D remains unclear. CDR3 size: 12 residues. Trimming took off 4 bases at V and 3 bases at J, with 8 bases between the two ends. Germline V gene lookup returns CDR1 SGHNT and CDR2 YYREEE (reference sequence). The CDR3 nucleotides read TGTGCCAGCAGCCCGTTAGGCTACGAGCAGTACTTC. It is translated as CASSPLGYEQYF.

The chain uses TRBV6-2 or TRBV6-3 and TRBJ2-5, with TRBD2 matching over 15 bases. The CDR3 has 18 residues. V was pared by 6 bases and J by 5 bases, with 13 bases of the junction left unmatched. In germline, CDR1 is MNHEY, CDR2 SVGEGT. CDR3 sequence: CASSPRTSGGAGGETQYF. The CDR3 bases are TGTGCCAGCAGCCCCCGGACTAGCGGGGGGGCCGGGGGTGAGACCCAGTACTTC.

The chain couples TRBV7-8 to TRBJ2-7; TRBD2 might be the D (5 bases). Trimming cost V 5 bases and J 5 bases, with 10 bases left between them. This CDR3 is built from 12 residues. Germline assignment: CDR1 SGHVS and CDR2 FQNEAQ. The CDR3, as DNA: TGTGCCAGCAGCCTTACTAGGAACGAGCAGTACTTC. It yields the protein CASSLTRNEQYF.

The rearrangement uses TRBV7-9 and TRBJ2-2; no clear D. Trimming removed 7 bases from V and 5 bases from J, with 5 bases in between. Per the germline V gene, CDR1 is SEHNR and CDR2 is FQNEAQ (reference sequence). The length of the CDR3 is 11 residues. The CDR3 here is CASTPTGELFF. In DNA, the CDR3 is TGTGCCAGCACCCCGACCGGGGAGCTGTTTTTT.

The chain has TRBV19 and TRBJ2-6, with no clear D. Trimming pared 6 bases from V and 0 bases from J, leaving 9 bases between. The germline gives CDR1 LNHDA, CDR2 SQIVND (reference sequence). The CDR3 has 15 amino acids. As DNA, the CDR3 is TGTGCCAGTAGCCGGACCCCCTCTGGGGCCAACGTCCTGACTTTC. Protein sequence: CASSRTPSGANVLTF. Based on the CDR3 plus reference TRBV19 and TRBJ2-6, the full variable domain is DGGITQSPKYLFRKEGQNVTLSCEQNLNHDAMYWYRQDPGQGLRLIYYSQIVNDFQKGDIAEGYSVSREKKESFPLTVTSAQKNPTAFYLCASSRTPSGANVLTFGAGSRLTVL.

The table lists this clone with a count of one. The rearrangement links TRBV28 to TRBJ1-2, with TRBD1 identical over 12 bases. Germline V CDR1 and CDR2: MDHEN, SYDVKM. The CDR3 sequence is 15 residues long. V shed 6 bases and J 7 bases; nucleotides not matched to a gene: 9. The CDR3 spells CASRGVGQGASGYTF. CDR3 bases: TGTGCCAGCAGAGGAGTGGGACAGGGGGCGAGTGGCTACACCTTC.

This clone was detected only once. This rearrangement joins TRBV11-2 to TRBJ2-5, with a possible D match to TRBD2 (7 bases). From germline, CDR1 is SGHAT and CDR2 FQNNGV. CDR3 length: 14 residues. The germline V and J ends were trimmed by 8 bases and 1 base, with 14 bases remaining between them. The CDR3 is CASGGGDSQETQYF. CDR3 DNA: TGTGCCAGCGGGGGGGGCGACAGCCAAGAGACCCAGTACTTC.

A few counts support this clone. The chain uses TRBV6-5 and TRBJ2-3; TRBD1 matches at 10 bases. Germline loops: CDR1 MNHEY, CDR2 SVGAGI. Trimming took 10 bases from V and 2 from J; bases not matched to a gene: 9. The CDR3 contains 15 residues. CDR3 region: CATSQDRGNTDTQYF. The CDR3 coding sequence is TGTGCCACCTCCCAGGACAGGGGGAACACAGATACGCAGTATTTT.

Worth noting for this clone: The junction and the germline gene differ at one end; a read error may be behind it. CDR3 DNA sequence: TGTGCCAGCAGCTTATTGGGGGGAAACACCGGGGAACTGTTTTTT. Translated: CASSLLGGNTGELFF. This chain connects TRBV7-9 to TRBJ2-2; TRBD2 might be the D (6 bases). The CDR3 is 15 amino acids. Germline CDR1 and CDR2: SEHNR and FQNEAQ (reference sequence).

The chain recombines TRBV27 with TRBJ1-2; the D gene is possibly TRBD1 (6 bases). This CDR3 has 16 amino acids. V lost 6 bases to trimming and J lost 4 bases, with 21 bases between them. Per germline, CDR1 MNHEY and CDR2 SMNVEV (reference sequence). The CDR3 sequence is CASSVVGGVRSYGYTF. The CDR3 region has the DNA TGTGCCAGCAGCGTGGTAGGGGGGGTGAGGAGCTATGGCTACACCTTC.

The rearrangement links TRBV3-1 (or the pseudogene TRBV3-2) to TRBJ1-1; TRBD1 aligns across 9 bases. Germline V gene sequence: CDR1 LGHDT, CDR2 YNNKEL (reference sequence). J was trimmed by 3 bases and V by 2 bases; bases with no gene match: 4. The CDR3 totals 15 residues. Written as DNA, the CDR3 is TGTGCCAGCAGCCAACTCGACAGGGGGGACACTGAAGCTTTCTTT. Amino acid sequence: CASSQLDRGDTEAFF.

The chain employs TRBV7-2 and TRBJ1-4; D may be TRBD1 (6 bases). The germline CDR1 and CDR2 sequences are SGHTA and FQGNSA. This CDR3 region has 14 residues. V lost 1 base, J lost 7 bases, and 10 bases lay in between. The CDR3 reads CASSLGPGVEKLFF. CDR3 nucleotides: TGTGCCAGCAGCTTAGGGCCAGGGGTTGAAAAACTGTTTTTT. Looking up the rest from reference TRBV7-2 and TRBJ1-4 gives the full variable domain: GAGVSQSPSNKVTEKGKDVELRCDPISGHTALYWYRQSLGQGLEFLIYFQGNSAPDKSGLPSDRFSAERTGGSVSTLTIQRTQQEDSAVYLCASSLGPGVEKLFFGSGTQLSVL.

This chain connects TRBV27 to TRBJ2-2, with D perhaps matching TRBD2 (6 bases). Germline values: CDR1 MNHEY, CDR2 SMNVEV (reference sequence). V was clipped by 7 bases and J by 9 bases, with 15 bases between them. This CDR3 region has 13 residues. CDR3 sequence: CASTQRASRELFF. DNA of the CDR3: TGTGCCAGCACTCAGCGGGCGTCAAGGGAGCTGTTTTTT.

The V gene is TRBV7-2, the J gene TRBJ2-1, with a possible D match to TRBD2 (5 bases). The CDR3 consists of 15 residues. Per germline, CDR1 SGHTA and CDR2 FQGNSA. V was clipped by 8 bases and J by 5 bases, with 19 bases between them. The CDR3, as DNA: TGTGCCAGCTGTTTTTTAGGACTTCAAAACAATGAGCAGTTCTTC. It codes for CASCFLGLQNNEQFF.

The sample holds a few counts of this clone. This chain uses TRBV4-3 with TRBJ1-4; tentatively, D is TRBD1 (5 bases). The CDR3 extends over 17 amino acids. Trimming cost V 1 base and J 8 bases, with 20 bases left between them. Germline assignment: CDR1 LGHNA and CDR2 YSLEER. Here the CDR3 reads CASSQGSVGELSEKLFF. The DNA for the CDR3 is TGCGCCAGCAGCCAAGGGTCTGTGGGGGAATTGAGCGAAAAACTGTTTTTT.

In its sample, this clone was seen once. The V gene is TRBV6-5, the J gene TRBJ2-7; 9 bases agree with TRBD2. Unmatched junction bases numbered 8, after V lost 5 bases and J lost 3 bases. The CDR3 totals 15 residues. The germline gives CDR1 MNHEY, CDR2 SVGAGI. CDR3 residues: CASSRSAGGRYEQYF. The CDR3 DNA reads as TGTGCCAGCAGTCGGTCAGCGGGGGGACGCTACGAGCAGTACTTC.

This chain uses TRBV18 with TRBJ2-3; 9 positions match TRBD2. The CDR3 consists of 17 residues. V was clipped by 3 bases and J by 1 base; unmatched bases: 8. CDR1 and CDR2 (germline): KGHSH, LQKENI. The CDR3: CASSPYSGGSGTDTQYF. Here the CDR3 DNA reads TGTGCCAGCTCACCTTATAGCGGGGGATCTGGCACAGATACGCAGTATTTT.

V gene TRBV3-1 (or the pseudogene TRBV3-2) combines with J gene TRBJ1-3; 10 nucleotides line up with TRBD1. Germline V CDR1 and CDR2: LGHDT, YNNKEL (reference sequence). CDR3 size: 16 residues. The ends lost 5 bases at V and 2 bases at J; junction bases unmatched: 6. As DNA, the CDR3 is TGTGCCAGCAGCACCGGGACAGGGGATGCTGGAAACACCATATATTTT. Translated, it gives CASSTGTGDAGNTIYF.

The chain carries TRBV6-4 and TRBJ2-1; D is ambiguous. V lost 0 bases and J lost 0, with 6 bases in between. Germline CDR1 MRHNA, CDR2 SNTAGT. CDR3 length equals 15 residues. In DNA form, the CDR3 reads TGTGCCAGCAGTGACTCGAAACTCTCCTACAATGAGCAGTTCTTC. Translation gives CASSDSKLSYNEQFF.

On this clone itself: At one end the junction does not follow the germline gene, possibly because of a read error. The chain joins TRBV20-1 to TRBJ1-6, with D unclear. Germline CDR1 DFQATT, CDR2 SNEGSKA (reference sequence). The CDR3 extends over 9 amino acids. The CDR3 loop reads CSAGSGVLF. For the CDR3, the DNA is TGCAGTGCTGGTTCGGGAGTTTTATTT.

This rearrangement joins TRBV19 to TRBJ2-1, with 8 bases fitting TRBD2. Germline CDR1 is LNHDA and CDR2 is SQIVND (reference sequence). After removal of 5 bases from V and 0 bases from J, the junction contained 3 bases not matched to a gene. This CDR3 contains 15 residues. The CDR3 coding sequence is TGTGCCAGTAGTTTTAGCGGGACCTCCTACAATGAGCAGTTCTTC. This gives the protein CASSFSGTSYNEQFF.

The genes are TRBV5-1 and TRBJ1-1; 8 bases agree with TRBD1. CDR1 is SGHRS, CDR2 YFSETQ, per germline. CDR3 length: 16 amino acids. Unmatched junction bases numbered 12, after V lost 1 base and J lost 7 bases. DNA for the CDR3: TGCGCCAGCAGCTTGAACCCCCAGGGGGCTGTAAATGAAGCTTTCTTT. Its protein is CASSLNPQGAVNEAFF. The full variable domain, with the rest looked up from reference TRBV5-1 and TRBJ1-1, is KAGVTQTPRYLIKTRGQQVTLSCSPISGHRSVSWYQQTPGQGLQFLFEYFSETQRNKGNFPGRFSGRQFSNSRSEMNVSTLELGDSALYLCASSLNPQGAVNEAFFGQGTRLTVV.

CDR3 amino acids: CASSLAGDGEQYF. In DNA, the CDR3 is TGTGCCAGCAGTTTAGCGGGGGACGGCGAGCAGTACTTC. This rearrangement joins TRBV12-3 or TRBV12-4 to TRBJ2-7; D possibly matches TRBD1 or TRBD2 (5 bases each). V lost 0 bases, J lost 6 bases, and 9 bases lay in between. The CDR3 runs 13 residues.

Worth noting for this clone: This sample includes further DNA sequences coding for the same CDR3. V is TRBV18 and J is TRBJ2-5; D is uncertain. Trimming pared 6 bases from V and 3 bases from J, leaving 5 bases between. The germline gives CDR1 KGHSH, CDR2 LQKENI. This CDR3 contains 11 residues. The CDR3 here is CASSPKETQYF. The CDR3 bases are TGTGCCAGCTCCCCCAAAGAGACCCAGTACTTC.

CDR3 nucleotide sequence: TGTGCCAGCAGTTTATTGGGTGGCTATGGCTACACCTTC. It codes for CASSLLGGYGYTF. The chain carries TRBV12-3 or TRBV12-4 and TRBJ1-2; D is unclear. This CDR3 contains 13 residues. V was pared by 2 bases and J by 4 bases, with 8 bases between.

The chain joins TRBV11-2 to TRBJ1-1; possible D gene TRBD1, 5 bases. V was clipped by 5 bases and J by 5 bases, with 18 bases between them. CDR3 length: 15 residues. Germline lookup yields CDR1 SGHAT and CDR2 FQNNGV. CDR3 loop: CASSPAGAILTEAFF. For the CDR3, the DNA is TGTGCCAGCAGCCCCGCCGGGGCGATCCTAACTGAAGCTTTCTTT.

This clone was recorded a few times. The chain is built from TRBV30 and TRBJ1-2; the D gene is possibly TRBD1 (5 bases). This CDR3 is built from 14 residues. Germline loops: CDR1 GTSNPN, CDR2 SVGIG (reference sequence). The ends were cut back, 1 base at V and 4 bases at J, with 13 bases in the middle. Written as DNA, the CDR3 is TGTGCCTGGAGTGGGGTCGGACAAGGCTATGGCTACACCTTC. Translating gives CAWSGVGQGYGYTF. Complete variable domain (other parts from reference TRBV30 and TRBJ1-2): SQTIHQWPATLVQPVGSPLSLECTVEGTSNPNLYWYRQAAGRGLQLLFYSVGIGQISSEVPQNLSASRPQDRQFILSSKKLLLSDSGFYLCAWSGVGQGYGYTFGSGTRLTVV.

The rearrangement uses TRBV6-5 and TRBJ2-7, with 7 bases identical to TRBD1. The V segment lost 8 bases and the J segment 1 base; nucleotides outside the gene matches: 5. The CDR3 spans 13 residues. CDR1 MNHEY and CDR2 SVGAGI come from the germline V gene. CDR3 nucleotide sequence: TGTGCCAGCTTAGAACAGGGGTCCTACGAGCAGTACTTC. Translating it yields CASLEQGSYEQYF.

The chain recombines TRBV7-5 with TRBJ2-1; the table's D call, TRBD2, has no DNA check behind it. TRBV7-5 is noted as a pseudogene. The CDR3 consists of 17 residues. CDR3: CARSVSLLAGFCNEQFF. DNA for the CDR3: TGTGCCAGAAGCGTATCCCTCCTGGCGGGGTTTTGCAATGAGCAGTTCTTC.

The chain couples TRBV24-1 to TRBJ1-5; D unclear. This CDR3 has 14 amino acids. V lost 4 bases, J lost 0 bases, and 6 bases lay in between. CDR1 is KGHDR, CDR2 SFDVKD, per germline. The CDR3 DNA is TGTGCCACCAGTGAGGCACCTAGCAATCAGCCCCAGCATTTT. It translates to CATSEAPSNQPQHF.

The rearrangement links TRBV5-1 to TRBJ1-5; D possibly corresponds to TRBD1 (6 bases). The germline V gene has CDR1 SGHRS and CDR2 YFSETQ. V was trimmed by 2 bases and J by 3 bases, leaving 18 bases between them. This CDR3 has 17 residues. The CDR3 coding sequence is TGCGCCAGCAGCTTCGGTTCCGGGGGCCAGAACAATCAGCCCCAGCATTTT. Its protein is CASSFGSGGQNNQPQHF.